The 10 T cell receptor beta chains listed next were all sequenced from one sample in a study (dated by TCRdb to between 2015 and 2017). The receptor library was made with 5' RACE. Sequencing instrument: Illumina MiSeq. TCRdb reran the public reads through fastp at Q25 and MiXCR, keeping productive beta chains. Rows merge per CDR3 protein into single entries with the most common DNA and genes. The sample records 35,000 to 55,000 distinct CDR3 sequences, 22% of which are singletons. Of the sample, around 4% falls within the top ten clones. Tregs were isolated as CD4+CD25+CD127-/low cells. The sample was Tregs sorted from a lymph node. These receptors all stem from a female donor with breast cancer.

About this clonotype: The germline gene is not matched at one end of the junction; a read error may be the cause. The V gene is TRBV4-1, the J gene TRBJ2-1; possibly TRBD1 or TRBD2 for D (5 bases each). Germline-derived CDR1 and CDR2 are MGHRA and YSYEKL. The CDR3 is 16 amino acids. The CDR3: CVSSQSERGQRNEQFF. In nucleotides, the CDR3 is TGCGTCAGCAGCCAATCTGAGAGGGGTCAGAGGAATGAGCAGTTCTTC.

Remarks on this clonotype: A clone one base away is much larger, so this may be a read error. The chain recombines TRBV10-1 with TRBJ2-1; 7 bases map to TRBD2. This CDR3 is 15 amino acids long. In germline, CDR1 is WNHNN, CDR2 SYGVQD (reference sequence). The chain's CDR3 is CVSSGGGLDDNEQFF. DNA of the CDR3: TGCGTCAGCAGTGGGGGGGGACTGGATGACAATGAGCAGTTCTTC.

Note on this clonotype: A read error is possible here, since a much larger clone lies one base away. This chain uses TRBV7-8 with TRBJ1-5; D might be TRBD1 (6 bases). V lost 1 base, J lost 1 base, and 8 bases lay in between. Germline V gene data show CDR1 as SGHVS and CDR2 as FQNEAQ. The CDR3 has 15 amino acids. This CDR3 is CASSLGGQSNQPQHF. CDR3 coding DNA: TGTGCCAGCAGCTTAGGAGGACAGAGCAATCAGCCCCAGCATTTT. Looking up the rest from reference TRBV7-8 and TRBJ1-5 gives the full variable domain: GAGVSQSPRYKVAKRGQDVALRCDPISGHVSLFWYQQALGQGPEFLTYFQNEAQLDKSGLPSDRFFAERPEGSVSTLKIQRTQQEDSAVYLCASSLGGQSNQPQHFGDGTRLSIL.

The rearrangement joins TRBV12-3 or TRBV12-4 to TRBJ2-1, with D possibly being TRBD2 (5 bases). V lost 5 bases and J 0 bases, leaving 17 bases between the germline ends. The CDR3 is made up of 17 amino acids. DNA of the CDR3: TGTGCCAGCAGTCCCCGGGGTACCATTAGCTCCTACAATGAGCAGTTCTTC. It yields the protein CASSPRGTISSYNEQFF.

This clonotype is medium-sized in the sample. This chain connects TRBV5-1 to TRBJ2-4; the D is unclear. From germline, CDR1 is SGHRS and CDR2 YFSETQ. The CDR3 is 16 amino acids. The V end was cut by 2 bases, the J end by 1 base, with 13 bases between. Written as DNA, the CDR3 is TGCGCCAGCAGCTTTAATCCCGCCCGGGCCAAAAACATTCAGTACTTC. Translated: CASSFNPARAKNIQYF. The variable domain in full, with the rest retrieved from reference TRBV5-1 and TRBJ2-4, is KAGVTQTPRYLIKTRGQQVTLSCSPISGHRSVSWYQQTPGQGLQFLFEYFSETQRNKGNFPGRFSGRQFSNSRSEMNVSTLELGDSALYLCASSFNPARAKNIQYFGAGTRLSVL.

This clonotype was picked up a small number of times. The chain is built from TRBV20-1 and TRBJ2-7; D ambiguous. CDR1 is DFQATT and CDR2 is SNEGSKA in the germline V gene (reference sequence). V was cut by 3 bases and J by 9 bases, with 18 bases left in between. The CDR3 is 13 amino acids. For the CDR3, the DNA is TGCAGTGCTAGCCCCCGGCTACGCGACGGGCAGTACTTC. It is translated as CSASPRLRDGQYF.

This sequence joins TRBV7-9 and TRBJ2-3, with D unresolved. V gave up 5 bases and J gave up 2 bases, with 11 bases separating them. Germline V lookup: CDR1 SEHNR, CDR2 FQNEAQ (reference sequence). The CDR3 has 14 amino acids. Here the CDR3 DNA reads TGTGCCAGCAGCCAGGACGGTCACACAGATACGCAGTATTTT. This sequence encodes CASSQDGHTDTQYF.

This clonotype was found many times. One junction end does not reproduce the germline sequence, and a read error may be involved. The chain carries TRBV7-7 and TRBJ2-3; D might be TRBD2 (5 bases). This CDR3 region has 14 residues. CDR1 SSHAT and CDR2 FNYEAQ come from the germline V gene (reference sequence). DNA for the CDR3: TGTGCTAGCAGCTTAGCGCCGGGTGGGGATACGCAGTATTTT. This encodes CASSLAPGGDTQYF. Complete variable domain (other parts from reference TRBV7-7 and TRBJ2-3): GAGVSQSPRYKVTKRGQDVTLRCDPISSHATLYWYQQALGQGPEFLTYFNYEAQPDKSGLPSDRFSAERPEGSISTLTIQRTEQRDSAMYRCASSLAPGGDTQYFGPGTRLTVL.

The CDR3 reads CASSPSGGAYTQYF. As DNA, the CDR3 is TGTGCCAGCAGTCCGAGCGGGGGGGCTTATACGCAGTATTTT. This sequence joins TRBV6-6 and TRBJ2-3, with 10 bases that match TRBD2. V lost 5 bases, J lost 7 bases, and 6 bases stayed unmatched. This CDR3 has 14 residues. Germline assignment: CDR1 MNHNY and CDR2 SVGAGI (reference sequence).

This clonotype came up many times. The chain links TRBV25-1 to TRBJ2-7; a possible D gene is TRBD1 (5 bases). Per germline, CDR1 MGHDK and CDR2 SYGVNS. V was trimmed by 1 base and J by 1 base, leaving 11 bases between them. The CDR3 is 15 residues long. CDR3 sequence (DNA): TGTGCCAGCAGTGAATCGAAGGGGTTATCCTACGAGCAGTACTTC. It codes for CASSESKGLSYEQYF.